This record looks at one T cell receptor (beta chain) sequence and its context. The antigen remains unidentified. The data were obtained in a study of cytomegalovirus exposure and HLA in healthy donors. Study results and caveats: Accounts indicate the classifier identified cytomegalovirus status with strong specificity and sensitivity.

Assay used: immunoSEQ multiplex PCR; TCRdb lists only in-frame clones, some missing. The sample contains 21,000 or so clones, around 97% of which appear only once. Looked up from germline, CDR1 is SGHVS and CDR2 is FQNEAQ. The V and J ends lost 6 bases and 3 bases, in that order; junction bases with no gene match: 8. This CDR3 spans 15 amino acids. This clonotype was sampled from a man between 25 and 39 years old in good health and CMV-seropositive. Sequenced input: PBMCs. V gene TRBV7-8 combines with J gene TRBJ2-3; 8 bases are shared with TRBD2. The CDR3 sequence: CASRPSGRGTDTQYF. The CDR3 nucleotides read TGTGCCAGCAGGCCGAGCGGGAGAGGGACAGATACGCAGTATTTT.